The 2 T cell receptor beta chains below all came from one sample that was sequenced in a study of beta chain features in type 1 diabetes. Isolated RNA was reverse transcribed in full, so expressed TCRB transcripts were sequenced. Profiled with immunoSEQ multiplex PCR; TCRdb holds only in-frame clones, not every one. This table holds hundreds of thousands of clones, under 70% found once. The sequenced sample was naive CD4+ T cells from blood. These receptors came from a man aged 25-45 years in good health.

V usage is TRBV30 and J usage is TRBJ2-4, with a possible D match to TRBD2 (6 bases). Germline values: CDR1 GTSNPN, CDR2 SVGIG (reference sequence). The germline V and J ends were trimmed by 4 bases and 7 bases, with 20 bases remaining between them. The CDR3 runs 15 residues. As DNA, the CDR3 is TGTGCCTGGACTTTGAAAGGGCTGGGGAGGAACATTCAGTACTTC. Encoded protein: CAWTLKGLGRNIQYF.

This chain connects TRBV29-1 to TRBJ2-7, with unresolved D. With 6 bases removed from V and 4 bases from J, the gap between germline ends came to 16 bases. Looked up from germline, CDR1 is SQVTM and CDR2 is ANQGSEA. The length of the CDR3 is 13 residues. The CDR3 loop is CSVERSRGYEQYF. Here the CDR3 DNA reads TGCAGCGTCGAAAGAAGTCGCGGTTACGAGCAGTACTTC.